The 18 T cell receptor beta chains below come from one sample, sequenced in a study of blood T cell repertoires in COVID-19. Produced via immunoSEQ multiplex PCR; TCRdb's table is partial and in-frame only. The sample holds 150,000 to 200,000 clones; more than 75% are singletons and the top ten take 0.88%. Sequenced: peripheral blood. The receptors here all came from a woman between 18 and 30 years old who had recovered from COVID-19.

The gene calls are TRBV7-3 and TRBJ2-1, with 7 bases that match TRBD2. J gave up 7 bases and V 1 base, and 4 bases lay outside the gene matches. CDR3 length: 14 residues. The V gene's germline CDR1 is SGHTA and CDR2 FQGTGA. In DNA, the CDR3 is TGTGCCAGCAGCTTAAATCCTAGCGGTAATGAGCAGTTCTTC. It yields the protein CASSLNPSGNEQFF.

The V call is TRBV19, the J call TRBJ1-4; 9 bases map to TRBD1. J lost 7 bases, V lost 3 bases, and 6 bases had no gene match. The length of the CDR3 is 15 residues. The germline V gene encodes CDR1 LNHDA and CDR2 SQIVND (reference sequence). In nucleotides, the CDR3 is TGTGCCAGTAGTATGTCGACAGGGGGTGCTGAAAAACTGTTTTTT. Protein sequence: CASSMSTGGAEKLFF.

V gene TRBV5-1 combines with J gene TRBJ2-7; possible D gene TRBD2, 5 bases. Germline V CDR1 and CDR2: SGHRS, YFSETQ. This CDR3 comprises 14 residues. V was clipped by 4 bases and J by 2 bases, with 13 bases between them. As DNA, the CDR3 is TGCGCCAGCAGCCCCTCTAGGGAGACCTACGAGCAGTACGTC. It codes for CASSPSRETYEQYV.

This chain links TRBV7-9 with TRBJ2-2; D not resolved. Germline CDR1 SEHNR, CDR2 FQNEAQ (reference sequence). This CDR3 has 14 residues. Between the trimmed V and J ends, which lost 4 bases and 0 bases, there was a span of 6 bases. The CDR3 sequence is CASSSDTNTGELFF. CDR3 bases: TGTGCCAGCAGCTCTGACACGAACACCGGGGAGCTGTTTTTT. Using reference TRBV7-9 and TRBJ2-2 for the parts outside the CDR3, the full variable domain is DTGVSQNPRHKITKRGQNVTFRCDPISEHNRLYWYRQTLGQGPEFLTYFQNEAQLEKSRLLSDRFSAERPKGSFSTLEIQRTEQGDSAMYLCASSSDTNTGELFFGEGSRLTVL.

This clone has a handful of counts. The chain uses TRBV4-3 and TRBJ1-1; D gene ambiguous. The CDR3 loop spans 13 amino acids. Germline V CDR1 and CDR2: LGHNA, YSLEER. V lost 0 bases, J lost 6 bases, and 8 bases lay in between. The DNA for the CDR3 is TGCGCCAGCAGCCAAGATCGAGCGTCTGAAGCTTTCTTT. Its translation is CASSQDRASEAFF.

The chain employs TRBV19 and TRBJ2-2; tentatively, D is TRBD1 (6 bases). This CDR3 has 14 residues. Trimming took 4 bases from V and 5 from J, leaving 11 bases between them. The germline CDR1 and CDR2 sequences are LNHDA and SQIVND (reference sequence). The CDR3 region is CASSTYRETGELFF. The CDR3 coding sequence is TGTGCCAGTAGTACATACAGGGAAACCGGGGAGCTGTTTTTT.

This chain connects TRBV11-2 to TRBJ2-3; 8 nucleotides agree with TRBD2. V lost 2 bases to trimming and J lost 3 bases; unmatched junction nucleotides: 7. Germline loops: CDR1 SGHAT, CDR2 FQNNGV. The CDR3 contains 16 residues. Here the CDR3 reads CASSLTGGRPTDTQYF. The DNA of the CDR3 is TGTGCCAGCAGCTTAACTGGCGGGAGGCCGACAGATACGCAGTATTTT. Variable domain in full (rest from reference TRBV11-2 and TRBJ2-3): EAGVAQSPRYKIIEKRQSVAFWCNPISGHATLYWYQQILGQGPKLLIQFQNNGVVDDSQLPKDRFSAERLKGVDSTLKIQPAKLEDSAVYLCASSLTGGRPTDTQYFGPGTRLTVL.

The V call is TRBV19, the J call TRBJ1-1; 9 nucleotides match TRBD1. Germline CDR1 LNHDA, CDR2 SQIVND (reference sequence). After removal of 6 bases from V and 6 bases from J, the junction contained 5 bases not matched to a gene. There are 13 residues in the CDR3. CDR3 residues: CASSPDRGAEAFF. The DNA for the CDR3 is TGTGCCAGTAGCCCCGACAGGGGGGCTGAAGCTTTCTTT. The full variable domain, completed using reference TRBV19 and TRBJ1-1, is DGGITQSPKYLFRKEGQNVTLSCEQNLNHDAMYWYRQDPGQGLRLIYYSQIVNDFQKGDIAEGYSVSREKKESFPLTVTSAQKNPTAFYLCASSPDRGAEAFFGQGTRLTVV.

The chain carries TRBV4-2 and TRBJ1-5; TRBD1 agrees at 9 bases. Germline V gene sequence: CDR1 LGHNA, CDR2 YNFKEQ. Trimming took 0 bases from V and 3 from J; bases not matched to a gene: 12. The CDR3 is 19 amino acids. CDR3 sequence: CASSQDPGQGLSANQPQHF. The CDR3 coding sequence is TGTGCCAGCAGCCAAGACCCGGGACAGGGTTTGTCCGCCAATCAGCCCCAGCATTTT.

This clone was detected once. The chain has TRBV7-2 and TRBJ2-1, with D hard to call. The V end lost 1 base, the J end lost 2 bases, and 6 bases lay between the germline ends. The CDR3 is 14 amino acids. Germline V CDR1 and CDR2: SGHTA, FQGNSA. The CDR3 loop is CASSLGQAYNEQFF. The CDR3 nucleotides read TGTGCCAGCAGCTTAGGGCAGGCCTACAATGAGCAGTTCTTC.

This chain links TRBV3-1 (or the pseudogene TRBV3-2) with TRBJ2-7; TRBD1 matches at 9 bases. The V gene's germline CDR1 is LGHDT and CDR2 YNNKEL (reference sequence). Unmatched junction bases numbered 14, after V lost 4 bases and J lost 4 bases. This CDR3 comprises 17 residues. CDR3 in DNA: TGTGCCAGCAGCCCCTCCCCCGGGACAGGGTCCACATACGAGCAGTACGTC. This gives the protein CASSPSPGTGSTYEQYV.

The rearrangement links TRBV19 to TRBJ2-4; 13 bases match TRBD2. The CDR3 totals 17 residues. The V segment lost 3 bases and the J segment 6 bases; nucleotides outside the gene matches: 8. The V gene's germline CDR1 is LNHDA and CDR2 SQIVND (reference sequence). In DNA, the CDR3 is TGTGCCAGTAGTATTGGCCGGGGACTAGCGGGACTAAACATTCAGTACTTC. Amino acid sequence: CASSIGRGLAGLNIQYF. Using reference TRBV19 and TRBJ2-4 for the parts outside the CDR3, the full variable domain is DGGITQSPKYLFRKEGQNVTLSCEQNLNHDAMYWYRQDPGQGLRLIYYSQIVNDFQKGDIAEGYSVSREKKESFPLTVTSAQKNPTAFYLCASSIGRGLAGLNIQYFGAGTRLSVL.

The rearrangement links TRBV4-3 to TRBJ2-1; TRBD2 aligns across 16 bases. CDR1 is LGHNA, CDR2 YSLEER, per germline. This CDR3 spans 20 amino acids. Germline trimming cut 3 bases from V and 3 bases from J; bases unmatched to any gene: 11. In DNA form, the CDR3 reads TGCGCCAGCAGCCACGAACCGGGACTAGCGGGGGGGCCTTTCTACAATGAGCAGTTCTTC. Amino acids: CASSHEPGLAGGPFYNEQFF.

This clone was observed a few times. The chain uses TRBV18 and TRBJ2-1; 14 bases match TRBD2. The trim removed 3 bases at V and 7 bases at J, leaving 5 bases unmatched. In germline, CDR1 is KGHSH, CDR2 LQKENI. This CDR3 spans 16 amino acids. The CDR3 reads CASSPGTSGRWNEQFF. The CDR3 coding sequence is TGTGCCAGCTCACCCGGGACTAGCGGGAGATGGAATGAGCAGTTCTTC.

This clone showed up just once. J is TRBJ2-1 and V is TRBV7-9; 13 bases are shared with TRBD2. The V gene's germline CDR1 is SEHNR and CDR2 FQNEAQ (reference sequence). J was trimmed by 6 bases and V by 8 bases; bases with no gene match: 13. There are 17 residues in the CDR3. CDR3 bases: TGTGCCAGCCGACTAAAAGGGACTAGCGGGGCTGGCAATGAGCAGTTCTTC. Protein sequence: CASRLKGTSGAGNEQFF.

This chain joins TRBV11-2 and TRBJ2-3, with D perhaps matching TRBD1 (8 bases). Germline assignment: CDR1 SGHAT and CDR2 FQNNGV. V lost 5 bases to trimming and J lost 2 bases, with 20 bases between them. This CDR3 has 17 residues. The CDR3 DNA follows: TGTGCCAGCAGCCTATTGACAGGGGAGGGGCACACAGATACGCAGTATTTT. Translation: CASSLLTGEGHTDTQYF. The variable domain in full, with the rest retrieved from reference TRBV11-2 and TRBJ2-3, is EAGVAQSPRYKIIEKRQSVAFWCNPISGHATLYWYQQILGQGPKLLIQFQNNGVVDDSQLPKDRFSAERLKGVDSTLKIQPAKLEDSAVYLCASSLLTGEGHTDTQYFGPGTRLTVL.

This clone has a single count. The CDR3 DNA reads as TGTGCCAGTAGGTCACACCGGGACAGGGGGCGCGACGAGCAGTACTTC. This encodes CASRSHRDRGRDEQYF. The chain couples TRBV19 to TRBJ2-7, with 12 bases matching TRBD1. The germline V gene encodes CDR1 LNHDA and CDR2 SQIVND (reference sequence). V gave up 6 bases and J gave up 5 bases; unmatched junction bases: 11. This CDR3 region has 16 residues.

This clone was observed once. The rearrangement joins TRBV5-6 to TRBJ2-5; 9 bases align to TRBD2. The trim removed 1 base at V and 2 bases at J, leaving 6 bases unmatched. The germline CDR1 and CDR2 sequences are SGHDT and YYEEEE. There are 16 residues in the CDR3. The CDR3 loop reads CASSLRPGLAQETQYF. The CDR3 bases are TGTGCCAGCAGCTTGAGGCCGGGACTAGCTCAAGAGACCCAGTACTTC.